This T cell receptor beta chain originates from a study of regulatory T cells in long-lasting Graves disease. The wider study: Newly diagnosed Graves' patients had under 3 months of antithyroid drugs. Points from the study as a whole: Repertoires from persistent disease leaned toward TRBV28, TRBJ1-2 and TRBJ2-5.

As for time point: newly diagnosed GD, antithyroid drugs for less than 3 months. RNA extracted from PBMCs served as the sequencing template. Germline V CDR1 and CDR2: DFQATT, SNEGSKA (reference sequence). Deletions cut 0 bases from V and 1 base from J, with 10 bases between. This CDR3 has 14 amino acids. Assembly of TCR beta libraries relied on iRepertoire HTBI primers together with Arm-PCR of CDR3 regions. Via MiXCR, TCRdb re-called the multiplex PCR reads, giving one row per CDR3 protein. The table has hundreds of thousands of distinct CDR3 sequences, about a sixth seen once. This clonotype was counted many times. What it binds is unknown. These data were likewise used in another study, on T cells in Graves' hyperthyroidism and ophthalmopathy. That publication notes: From stable hyperthyroidism, ophthalmopathy was set apart by a 13 V-J model.

This rearrangement joins TRBV20-1 to TRBJ2-7; D gene unclear. The specimen was peripheral blood mononuclear cells (PBMCs), collected at new diagnosis, from a patient treated with antithyroid drugs. This sequence originates from a woman aged 25 to 39 with Graves disease. CDR3 DNA sequence: TGCAGTGCTAGAGACCGTCCCGGTTCCTACGAGCAGTACTTC. Amino acids: CSARDRPGSYEQYF.